A single T cell receptor (beta chain) is shown here with its context. Its antigen remains unidentified. The sample is drawn from a study of OX40 agonist ivuxolimab in advanced cancers. Study at large: The patients received ivuxolimab by intravenous route every 2 weeks at 0.01 to 10 mg/kg. Prior anti-PD-1, anti-PD-L1 or anti-CTLA-4 therapy did not bar entry, and less than 50% had some. Partial responses were observed in three patients, of whom one had hepatocellular carcinoma and two had cutaneous melanoma.

Assay: immunoSEQ multiplex PCR; the TCRdb copy retains only in-frame clones and omits some. Of under 95,000 clones listed, approximately 88% are singletons. Whole-study findings and limits: Clones of CD4+ and CD8+ blood T cells grew by week 6 at doses of 0.1 to 3.0 mg/kg.

V was trimmed by 0 bases and J by 5 bases, leaving 7 bases between them. Germline V CDR1 and CDR2: SGDLS, YYNGEE. This CDR3 is built from 13 residues. This sequence joins TRBV9 and TRBJ2-3; no reliable D call. This clonotype was sampled from an adult with an advanced solid tumor such as melanoma, head and neck, liver or kidney cancer. The source material was CD4+ or CD8+ T cells sorted from blood, sampled in a trial of the OX40 agonist ivuxolimab. The CDR3 region is CASSVVSLDTQYF. The CDR3 coding sequence is TGTGCCAGCAGCGTAGTAAGCTTAGATACGCAGTATTTT. Using reference TRBV9 and TRBJ2-3 for the parts outside the CDR3, the full variable domain is DSGVTQTPKHLITATGQRVTLRCSPRSGDLSVYWYQQSLDQGLQFLIQYYNGEERAKGNILERFSAQQFPDLHSELNLSSLELGDSALYFCASSVVSLDTQYFGPGTRLTVL.